A selection of T cell receptor beta chains follows, all from one sample in a study of OX40 agonist ivuxolimab in advanced cancers. This table comes from immunoSEQ multiplex PCR, and its TCRdb copy is limited to in-frame clones, with some not included. The repertoire has more than 10,000 clones, 70% to 80% of them found once; the top ten carry around 39%. Material: CD4+ or CD8+ T cells sorted from blood, obtained in a trial of the OX40 agonist ivuxolimab. Source of these receptors: an adult with an advanced solid tumor such as melanoma, head and neck, liver or kidney cancer. Each CDR3 is given with its conserved first and last residue. D genes are given only for firm matches. Expanded clones get a size class; other rows say once, few or many, or leave the size out.

v_gene: TRBV6-1; j_gene: TRBJ2-7; abundance: .; d_gene: TRBD1; CDR3nt: TGTGCCAGCAGTTATGGGGACAGCTCCTACGAGCAGTACTTC; CDR3aa: CASSYGDSSYEQYF
v_gene: TRBV29-1; j_gene: TRBJ1-1; abundance: .; d_gene: .; CDR3nt: TGCAGCGTCTACATGAACACTGAAGCTTTCTTT; CDR3aa: CSVYMNTEAFF
v_gene: TRBV5-6; j_gene: TRBJ2-1; abundance: .; d_gene: TRBD2; CDR3nt: TGTGCCAGCACCTCCACGGGGGGCGGGAGGATCGATGAGCAGTTCTTC; CDR3aa: CASTSTGGGRIDEQFF
v_gene: TRBV9; j_gene: TRBJ1-2; abundance: .; d_gene: .; CDR3nt: TGTGCCAGCAGCGTAGGAGGCGACTATGGCTACACCTTC; CDR3aa: CASSVGGDYGYTF
v_gene: TRBV5-6; j_gene: TRBJ2-3; abundance: .; d_gene: .; CDR3nt: TGTGCCAGCAGCTTGGTCCCCAGGAGCACAGATACGCAGTATTTT; CDR3aa: CASSLVPRSTDTQYF
v_gene: TRBV11-2; j_gene: TRBJ1-6; abundance: .; d_gene: .; CDR3nt: TGTGCCAGCAGCTCCGGACCGGATTCACCCCTCCACTTT; CDR3aa: CASSSGPDSPLHF
v_gene: TRBV11-1; j_gene: TRBJ2-7; abundance: few; d_gene: .; CDR3nt: TGTGCCAGCAGCTTGCTGACAGGACAAGCCCTCGAGCAGTACTTC; CDR3aa: CASSLLTGQALEQYF
v_gene: TRBV6-4; j_gene: TRBJ1-5; abundance: many; d_gene: TRBD1; CDR3nt: TGTGCCAGCAGTCCCACAGGGGGCAACAATCAGCCCCAGCATTTT; CDR3aa: CASSPTGGNNQPQHF
v_gene: TRBV5-1; j_gene: TRBJ2-1; abundance: .; d_gene: TRBD2; CDR3nt: TGCGCCAGCAGCTTGGGACTAGCCGGTAATGAGCAGTTCTTC; CDR3aa: CASSLGLAGNEQFF
v_gene: TRBV30; j_gene: TRBJ1-1; abundance: .; d_gene: .; CDR3nt: TGTGCCTGGAGTGTCGCGCATGATAGTACTGAAGCTTTCTTT; CDR3aa: CAWSVAHDSTEAFF
v_gene: TRBV6-5; j_gene: TRBJ2-1; abundance: .; d_gene: TRBD2; CDR3nt: TGTGCCAGCAGCTCTGCGGGAGGTGAGCAGTTCTTC; CDR3aa: CASSSAGGEQFF
v_gene: TRBV29-1; j_gene: TRBJ1-1; abundance: .; d_gene: .; CDR3nt: TGCAGCGTTGTTGGGGGGCGTTTTACTGAAGCTTTCTTT; CDR3aa: CSVVGGRFTEAFF
v_gene: TRBV10-3; j_gene: TRBJ2-7; abundance: .; d_gene: .; CDR3nt: TGTGCCATCAGTGAGACAGGAACCAGGGTCCGAGAGCAGTACTTC; CDR3aa: CAISETGTRVREQYF
v_gene: TRBV4-3; j_gene: TRBJ2-7; abundance: .; d_gene: TRBD2; CDR3nt: TGCGCCAGCAGCTCATCAGCGGGGGTAACCTACGAGCAGTACTTC; CDR3aa: CASSSSAGVTYEQYF
v_gene: TRBV5-1; j_gene: TRBJ2-3; abundance: few; d_gene: TRBD2; CDR3nt: TGCGCCAGCACTGGTCTGGTTTTAGCGGGGGTCGCTAGCACAGATACGCAGTATTTT; CDR3aa: CASTGLVLAGVASTDTQYF
v_gene: TRBV13; j_gene: TRBJ2-1; abundance: .; d_gene: TRBD2; CDR3nt: TGTGCCAGCAGCACTAGCGACAGCTCCTACAATGAGCAGTTCTTC; CDR3aa: CASSTSDSSYNEQFF
v_gene: TRBV4-2; j_gene: TRBJ2-7; abundance: .; d_gene: TRBD2; CDR3nt: TGTGCCAGCAGCCCGTTTCTAGCGGGAGGGCGTCGGGATTCCTACGAGCAGTACTTC; CDR3aa: CASSPFLAGGRRDSYEQYF
v_gene: TRBV5-4; j_gene: TRBJ1-4; abundance: .; d_gene: TRBD1; CDR3nt: TGTGCCAGCAGCTTTGGGGGACAGATTGAAAAACTGTTTTTT; CDR3aa: CASSFGGQIEKLFF
v_gene: TRBV19; j_gene: TRBJ2-1; abundance: .; d_gene: .; CDR3nt: TGTGCCAGTACGGTATGGGGTGGGGATGTGCAGTTCTTC; CDR3aa: CASTVWGGDVQFF
v_gene: TRBV19; j_gene: TRBJ1-5; abundance: .; d_gene: .; CDR3nt: TGTGCCACCCGGACAGCTAATCAGCCCCAGCATTTT; CDR3aa: CATRTANQPQHF
v_gene: TRBV12-1; j_gene: TRBJ2-1; abundance: .; d_gene: .; CDR3nt: TGTGCCAGCAGCTTCCTGGAACTAGCGGGTTCCTACAATGAGCAGTTCTTC; CDR3aa: CASSFLELAGSYNEQFF
v_gene: TRBV6-5; j_gene: TRBJ2-7; abundance: .; d_gene: .; CDR3nt: TGTGCCAGCAGTTACCCGCGGGGCTGTACATCCTACGAGCAGTACTTC; CDR3aa: CASSYPRGCTSYEQYF
v_gene: TRBV6-5; j_gene: TRBJ1-2; abundance: .; d_gene: .; CDR3nt: TGTGCCAGCAGTCCTGGGACCTCGAGTAGTGGCTACACCTTC; CDR3aa: CASSPGTSSSGYTF
v_gene: TRBV7-9; j_gene: TRBJ2-3; abundance: few; d_gene: .; CDR3nt: TGTGCCAGCAGCCCACCTAGCACAGATACGCAGTATTTT; CDR3aa: CASSPPSTDTQYF
v_gene: TRBV5-6; j_gene: TRBJ2-3; abundance: .; d_gene: .; CDR3nt: TGTGCCAGCAGCTTGGCATTGCGGCTCACAGATACGCAGTATTTT; CDR3aa: CASSLALRLTDTQYF
v_gene: TRBV6-1; j_gene: TRBJ1-6; abundance: few; d_gene: .; CDR3nt: TGTGCCAGCAGTGAAGGGCCCCAAAATAATTCACCCCTCCACTTT; CDR3aa: CASSEGPQNNSPLHF
v_gene: TRBV6-5; j_gene: TRBJ2-4; abundance: .; d_gene: TRBD2; CDR3nt: TGTGCCAGCAGACCACGCGGGAGCGGGTCTAAGGAGTACTTC; CDR3aa: CASRPRGSGSKEYF
v_gene: TRBV30; j_gene: TRBJ2-2; abundance: .; d_gene: TRBD2; CDR3nt: TGTGCCGGGGGGGAGAACACCGGGGAGCTGTTTTTT; CDR3aa: CAGGENTGELFF
v_gene: TRBV9; j_gene: TRBJ2-7; abundance: .; d_gene: TRBD1; CDR3nt: TGTGCCAGCAGTGAAGCGGAGACAGGGGGCTACGAGCAGTACTTC; CDR3aa: CASSEAETGGYEQYF
v_gene: TRBV2; j_gene: TRBJ2-1; abundance: many; d_gene: .; CDR3nt: TGTGCCAGCGTACGGGACACAAGCCGGAATGAGCAGTTCTTC; CDR3aa: CASVRDTSRNEQFF
v_gene: TRBV5-6; j_gene: TRBJ2-7; abundance: .; d_gene: .; CDR3nt: TGTGCCAGCAGCTTGGCAGGTCCAGCTTACGAGCAGTACTTC; CDR3aa: CASSLAGPAYEQYF
v_gene: TRBV30; j_gene: TRBJ1-1; abundance: .; d_gene: .; CDR3nt: TGTGCCTGGAGTGTTAAAGGGGCAGGTGAAGCTTTCTTT; CDR3aa: CAWSVKGAGEAFF
v_gene: TRBV7-2; j_gene: TRBJ2-5; abundance: few; d_gene: TRBD1; CDR3nt: TGTGCCAGCAGCTACAGGACAGGCTATGCAGCACTTAGGGAGACCCAGTACTTC; CDR3aa: CASSYRTGYAALRETQYF
v_gene: TRBV11-3; j_gene: TRBJ2-1; abundance: .; d_gene: .; CDR3nt: TGTGCCAGCAGCTACTCCCCTCTGAGCAATGAGCAGTTCTTC; CDR3aa: CASSYSPLSNEQFF
v_gene: TRBV29-1; j_gene: TRBJ1-2; abundance: .; d_gene: .; CDR3nt: TGCAGCGTTGAGGAGATCAACTATGGCTACACCTTC; CDR3aa: CSVEEINYGYTF
v_gene: TRBV28; j_gene: TRBJ2-1; abundance: .; d_gene: .; CDR3nt: TGTGCCAGCAGTTTTTTGGAGGGTTACAATGAGCAGTTCTTC; CDR3aa: CASSFLEGYNEQFF
v_gene: TRBV18; j_gene: TRBJ2-2; abundance: .; d_gene: .; CDR3nt: TGTGCCAGCTCCCCAGCGGTAAACACCGGGGAGCTGTTTTTT; CDR3aa: CASSPAVNTGELFF
v_gene: TRBV27; j_gene: TRBJ2-1; abundance: .; d_gene: .; CDR3nt: TGTGCCAGCAGTTTATGGGACAACTACAATGAGCAGTTCTTC; CDR3aa: CASSLWDNYNEQFF
v_gene: TRBV5-1; j_gene: TRBJ2-1; abundance: .; d_gene: TRBD2; CDR3nt: TGCGCCAGCAGCTCGGGGGGAGGGCAGTACAATGAGCAGTTCTTC; CDR3aa: CASSSGGGQYNEQFF
v_gene: TRBV7-4; j_gene: TRBJ1-2; abundance: .; d_gene: .; CDR3nt: TGTGCCAGCAGCTTAGTCCCTAGCCCCTATGGCTACACCTTC; CDR3aa: CASSLVPSPYGYTF
v_gene: TRBV18; j_gene: TRBJ2-3; abundance: .; d_gene: .; CDR3nt: TGTGCCAGCTCACCATACAGCGGGGATACGCAGTATTTT; CDR3aa: CASSPYSGDTQYF